Below, 24 T cell receptor beta chains from the same sample are listed, as sequenced in a study of identical twins. TCRdb re-called the 5' RACE reads with MiXCR, one entry per CDR3 protein. Of 200,000 to 250,000 distinct CDR3 sequences in the sample, around 6.8% were seen once. A further study also used this sample, focusing on yellow fever vaccine responses in identical twins.

The sequenced material came from memory (CD45RO+) T cells sorted from blood. The receptors originated from a woman younger than 35 in good health.

This clonotype was seen repeatedly, ten times or more. This chain uses TRBV7-2 with TRBJ1-1, with 7 bases matching TRBD1. The J segment lost 6 bases and the V segment lost 5 bases, leaving 6 bases of the junction unmatched. The CDR3 covers 13 residues. Germline values: CDR1 SGHTA, CDR2 FQGNSA. CDR3 in DNA: TGTGCCAGCAGCACTCAGGGGGGGTCTGAAGCTTTCTTT. Its translation: CASSTQGGSEAFF.

The chain links TRBV7-9 to TRBJ2-1; D possibly corresponds to TRBD1 (5 bases). This CDR3 comprises 15 residues. Germline lookup yields CDR1 SEHNR and CDR2 FQNEAQ (reference sequence). V was cut by 5 bases and J by 5 bases, with 16 bases left in between. The CDR3 protein is CASSPAGLRDNEQFF. The CDR3 nucleotides read TGTGCCAGCAGCCCCGCAGGGTTAAGGGACAATGAGCAGTTCTTC. Full variable domain (rest looked up from reference TRBV7-9 and TRBJ2-1): DTGVSQNPRHKITKRGQNVTFRCDPISEHNRLYWYRQTLGQGPEFLTYFQNEAQLEKSRLLSDRFSAERPKGSFSTLEIQRTEQGDSAMYLCASSPAGLRDNEQFFGPGTRLTVL.

This clonotype was picked up many times. The chain has TRBV15 and TRBJ2-3, with a weak D call TRBD1 (6 bases). This CDR3 is 13 amino acids long. CDR1 is LNHNV, CDR2 YYDKDF, per germline (reference sequence). V lost 9 bases to trimming and J lost 2 bases, with 12 bases between them. The chain's CDR3 is CATQLGATDTQYF. The CDR3, as DNA: TGTGCCACTCAGCTGGGGGCCACAGATACGCAGTATTTT.

V and J are TRBV7-2 and TRBJ2-5, with D possibly being TRBD2 (5 bases). The germline V gene encodes CDR1 SGHTA and CDR2 FQGNSA. Trimming left V 5 bases short and J 5 bases short, with 15 bases between. The CDR3 extends over 14 amino acids. The CDR3 sequence is CASSPLGPGETQYF. The CDR3 coding sequence is TGTGCCAGCAGCCCACTAGGGCCCGGGGAGACCCAGTACTTC.

This clonotype was observed at least ten times. V is TRBV20-1 and J is TRBJ2-7; tentatively, D is TRBD1 or TRBD2 (7 bases each). Germline V gives CDR1 DFQATT, CDR2 SNEGSKA (reference sequence). V lost 6 bases, J lost 2 bases, and 20 bases lay in between. The CDR3 runs 15 residues. The CDR3 spells CSARGTIGTTYEQYF. DNA of the CDR3: TGCAGTGCCAGGGGGACTATCGGGACAACCTACGAGCAGTACTTC.

This clonotype has a count of ten or more. The chain couples TRBV12-3 or TRBV12-4 to TRBJ2-1, with TRBD2 identical over 14 bases. This CDR3 is 20 amino acids long. The V segment lost 5 bases and the J segment 0 bases; nucleotides outside the gene matches: 12. The DNA for the CDR3 is TGTGCCAGCAGTCCGACCGGACTAGCGGGGGGCCACAGCTCCTACAATGAGCAGTTCTTC. Translating gives CASSPTGLAGGHSSYNEQFF.

In its sample, this clonotype was seen a few times. The genes are TRBV20-1 and TRBJ2-5; TRBD2 matches at 12 bases. CDR3 length equals 14 residues. V gave up 6 bases and J gave up 2 bases; unmatched junction bases: 4. Per the germline V gene, CDR1 is DFQATT and CDR2 is SNEGSKA (reference sequence). The CDR3 nucleotides read TGCAGTGCCTTAGGACTAGCGGGGCAAGAGACCCAGTACTTC. Its translation is CSALGLAGQETQYF.

This clonotype has only a few counts. CDR3 nucleotide sequence: TGTGCCATCAGGGACCCGTTATCTGGAAACACCATATATTTT. This sequence encodes CAIRDPLSGNTIYF. The rearrangement joins TRBV10-3 to TRBJ1-3; D is undetermined. This CDR3 spans 14 amino acids. Trimming took 6 bases from V and 1 from J, leaving 10 bases between them. Germline V gene lookup returns CDR1 ENHRY and CDR2 SYGVKD.

Ten or more counts support this clonotype. The rearrangement joins TRBV28 to TRBJ2-3; D not resolved. Germline V CDR1 and CDR2: MDHEN, SYDVKM. Trimming left V 7 bases short and J 0 bases short, with 5 bases between. The CDR3 consists of 12 residues. The CDR3 DNA is TGTGCCAGCACCGCGAGCACAGATACGCAGTATTTT. Protein sequence: CASTASTDTQYF. Using reference TRBV28 and TRBJ2-3 for the parts outside the CDR3, the full variable domain is DVKVTQSSRYLVKRTGEKVFLECVQDMDHENMFWYRQDPGLGLRLIYFSYDVKMKEKGDIPEGYSVSREKKERFSLILESASTNQTSMYLCASTASTDTQYFGPGTRLTVL.

A few counts support this clonotype. The V and J genes are TRBV5-5 and TRBJ1-5; 7 bases are shared with TRBD1. The germline V gene has CDR1 SGHKS and CDR2 YYEKEE (reference sequence). Trimming removed 0 bases from V and 3 bases from J; junction bases left unmatched: 3. The CDR3 consists of 15 residues. This CDR3 reads CASSLGDSINQPQHF. The CDR3 coding sequence is TGTGCCAGCAGCTTGGGGGACAGTATCAATCAGCCCCAGCATTTT. Supplemented by reference TRBV5-5 and TRBJ1-5, the full variable domain reads DAGVTQSPTHLIKTRGQQVTLRCSPISGHKSVSWYQQVLGQGPQFIFQYYEKEERGRGNFPDRFSARQFPNYSSELNVNALLLGDSALYLCASSLGDSINQPQHFGDGTRLSIL.

This clonotype was seen a handful of times. The chain is built from TRBV4-1 and TRBJ2-3; D possibly uses TRBD1 or TRBD2 (5 bases each). The V end lost 0 bases, the J end lost 1 base, and 14 bases lay between the germline ends. The CDR3 has 17 amino acids. CDR1 is MGHRA and CDR2 is YSYEKL in the germline V gene. CDR3 coding DNA: TGCGCCAGCAGCCAAGATGTCCCGGGGACCGGCACAGATACGCAGTATTTT. The encoded protein is CASSQDVPGTGTDTQYF.

This clonotype was seen ten or more times. The J gene is TRBJ2-5, the V gene TRBV25-1; D remains ambiguous. V was cut by 2 bases and J by 4 bases, with 11 bases left in between. CDR3 length equals 14 residues. Per germline, CDR1 MGHDK and CDR2 SYGVNS. The CDR3 loop reads CASSEPPPRETQYF. The CDR3 DNA follows: TGTGCCAGCAGTGAACCCCCCCCCAGAGAGACCCAGTACTTC.

This chain links TRBV4-2 with TRBJ2-1; possible D gene TRBD2, 5 bases. There are 17 residues in the CDR3. V was trimmed by 3 bases and J by 9 bases, leaving 24 bases between them. The germline CDR1 and CDR2 sequences are LGHNA and YNFKEQ. The CDR3 reads CASSQSSETNSFREQFF. The CDR3, as DNA: TGTGCCAGCAGCCAGTCGAGCGAGACTAACTCATTCCGTGAGCAGTTCTTC.

This clonotype was seen many times. The chain is built from TRBV3-1 and TRBJ2-5, with D perhaps TRBD1 (6 bases). The CDR3 length is 17 residues. V lost 3 bases, J lost 5 bases, and 22 bases lay in between. Germline CDR1 and CDR2: LGHDT and YNNKEL (reference sequence). This chain's CDR3 is CASSQYLRDIHGETQYF. CDR3 coding DNA: TGTGCCAGCAGCCAGTACCTCCGGGACATCCATGGGGAGACCCAGTACTTC.

This clonotype was picked up many times. This sequence joins TRBV5-6 and TRBJ1-2; D might be TRBD1 (5 bases). Trimming took 3 bases from V and 8 from J, leaving 14 bases between them. Germline V gene lookup returns CDR1 SGHDT and CDR2 YYEEEE. The CDR3 covers 13 residues. Written as DNA, the CDR3 is TGTGCCAGCAGCTGGGGGGACGCCGGGGGCTACACCTTC. This gives the protein CASSWGDAGGYTF.

This clonotype was detected many times. This sequence joins TRBV7-9 and TRBJ1-5; D possibly corresponds to TRBD1 (5 bases). In germline, CDR1 is SEHNR, CDR2 FQNEAQ (reference sequence). CDR3 size: 13 residues. Trimming removed 5 bases at V and 7 bases at J, with 12 bases between. CDR3 protein: CASSQGDYQPQHF. CDR3 nucleotides: TGTGCCAGCAGCCAAGGGGATTACCAGCCCCAGCATTTT.

The rearrangement links TRBV20-1 to TRBJ2-1, with D perhaps assigned TRBD1 or TRBD2 (5 bases each). The CDR3 is 14 amino acids. Trimming stripped 5 bases from V and 5 bases from J, with 16 bases between. Germline V lookup: CDR1 DFQATT, CDR2 SNEGSKA (reference sequence). The chain's CDR3 is CSAPRDRPNNEQFF. CDR3 coding DNA: TGCAGTGCTCCACGGGACCGTCCCAACAATGAGCAGTTCTTC.

Many counts were recorded for this clonotype. The chain uses TRBV20-1 and TRBJ2-3; weak D call: TRBD1 (6 bases). Trimming pared 3 bases from V and 0 bases from J, leaving 16 bases between. Per germline, CDR1 DFQATT and CDR2 SNEGSKA (reference sequence). The CDR3 is 16 amino acids. CDR3 sequence reads: CSASTGTASSTDTQYF. Here the CDR3 DNA reads TGCAGTGCTAGTACAGGGACCGCCTCTAGCACAGATACGCAGTATTTT.

This clonotype was observed at least ten times. This chain joins TRBV12-3 or TRBV12-4 and TRBJ1-6; D not resolved. CDR3 length equals 13 residues. V gave up 3 bases and J gave up 7 bases, with 7 bases separating them. This chain's CDR3 is CASSFHQNSPLHF. The CDR3 nucleotides read TGTGCCAGCAGTTTCCACCAAAATTCACCCCTCCACTTT.

The V call is TRBV18, the J call TRBJ2-3, with 7 bases identical to TRBD1. Per germline, CDR1 KGHSH and CDR2 LQKENI. The trim removed 3 bases at V and 15 bases at J, leaving 12 bases unmatched. This CDR3 region has 13 residues. CDR3 DNA: TGTGCCAGCTCACCCGGGGTTCGGGACAGTCATTATTTT. It codes for CASSPGVRDSHYF.

In regard to this clonotype: Compared with germline, one end of the junction differs, possibly owing to a read error. The chain couples TRBV12-3 or TRBV12-4 to TRBJ2-5; D gene unclear. CDR3 size: 12 residues. The CDR3 loop reads CASSLIEETQHF. DNA for the CDR3: TGTGCCAGCAGTTTAATAGAAGAGACCCAGCACTTC.

This clonotype has just a few counts. The J gene is TRBJ2-3, the V gene TRBV10-1, with D maybe TRBD1 (6 bases). Trimming took 6 bases from V and 5 from J, leaving 18 bases between them. Germline V gives CDR1 WNHNN, CDR2 SYGVQD (reference sequence). This CDR3 region has 15 residues. The CDR3 is CASSGTHSALDTQYF. CDR3 sequence (DNA): TGCGCCAGCAGCGGGACACACAGTGCACTAGATACGCAGTATTTT.

In regard to this clonotype: Compared with germline, one end of the junction differs, possibly owing to a read error. This rearrangement joins TRBV12-3 or TRBV12-4 to TRBJ2-1; no reliable D call. The CDR3 covers 14 residues. In DNA, the CDR3 is TGTGCCAGCAGTTTAAGCGAGATAAGATATAGGGCGGTCTTC. This codes for CASSLSEIRYRAVF.

This chain uses TRBV28 with TRBJ2-5, with unresolved D. The CDR3 contains 12 residues. V lost 6 bases and J 9 bases, leaving 14 bases between the germline ends. The germline V gene has CDR1 MDHEN and CDR2 SYDVKM. The CDR3 spells CASSSDQGSQYF. The CDR3 nucleotides read TGTGCCAGCAGCAGCGACCAAGGGTCCCAGTACTTC.